Described below is a single TCR beta chain sequence and its context. The antigen is unknown. The junction departs from the called germline gene at one end, perhaps through a read error. Co-extracting RNA and DNA was done with 20-30 mg of unsorted bulk tissue as input. The CDR3 contains 11 residues. Germline V gives CDR1 MNHEY, CDR2 SVGEGT. These data are taken from a study of tumor-infiltrating lymphocytes in primary liver carcinoma. Study results and limitations: Tumor region pairs shared more overlap than did tumor-adjacent and tumor-blood pairs.

With a constant-region primer, TCR beta cDNA was made from approximately 500 ng of total RNA. Slightly modified ARM-PCR, run as three nested multiplex PCR rounds, produced the TCR beta libraries. The first two PCR rounds, around 10 cycles each, used TRBV1-TRBV30 forward primers and a C-beta reverse primer. Each CDR3 protein gets one entry after TCRdb re-called the multiplex PCR reads with MiXCR. The sample holds around 40,000 distinct CDR3 sequences, around 72% seen once. The sequencing sample was made of liver tumor tissue from sampling region 2. Subset given: tumor region T2, inferior pole. The sequence derives from a man aged 40-55 years with primary liver carcinoma and hepatitis B virus infection. V and J are TRBV6-2 or TRBV6-3 and TRBJ2-1; no clear D. CDR3 sequence (DNA): TGTGCCGGCAGCTACCACAATGAACAGTTCTTC. It codes for CAGSYHNEQFF.